This section outlines one T cell receptor beta chain sequence together with its context. Researchers took RNA transcripts and amplified the TCR beta CDR3 regions from them. First-round RT-PCR of the TCR CDR3 relied on the HTBI primer set. MiXCR was run by TCRdb on the multiplex PCR reads, yielding one entry per CDR3 protein. Of roughly 800,000 distinct CDR3 sequences listed, around 38% are singletons. The sample is drawn from a study of T cells in Graves' hyperthyroidism and ophthalmopathy. V was clipped by 10 bases and J by 4 bases, with 16 bases between them. The CDR3 runs 13 residues. This clonotype was sampled from a young man with Graves' hyperthyroidism. Source material: blood. V is TRBV12-3 or TRBV12-4 and J is TRBJ1-2; D is possibly TRBD1 (5 bases). This chain's CDR3 is CAISTAPFYGYTF. The CDR3 DNA is TGTGCCATTTCGACAGCACCTTTCTATGGCTACACCTTC.